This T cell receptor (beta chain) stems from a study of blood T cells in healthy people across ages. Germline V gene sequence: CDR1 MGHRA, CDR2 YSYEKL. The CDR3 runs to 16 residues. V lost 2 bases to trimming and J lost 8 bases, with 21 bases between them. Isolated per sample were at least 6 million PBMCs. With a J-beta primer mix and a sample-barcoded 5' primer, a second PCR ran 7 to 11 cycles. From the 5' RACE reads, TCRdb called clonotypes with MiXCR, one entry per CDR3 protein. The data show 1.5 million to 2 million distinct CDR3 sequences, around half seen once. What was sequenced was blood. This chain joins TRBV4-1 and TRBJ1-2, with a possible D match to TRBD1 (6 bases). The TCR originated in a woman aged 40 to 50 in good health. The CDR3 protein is CASSQPTQGPGRGYTF. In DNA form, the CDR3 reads TGCGCCAGCAGCCAACCAACACAGGGCCCGGGACGGGGCTACACCTTC.